Shown below are 7 T cell receptor beta chains from a single sample sequenced in a study of response to subunit inactivated influenza vaccine. TCRdb passed the RT-PCR reads through MiXCR, listing each CDR3 protein once. The sample holds about 240,000 distinct CDR3 sequences, 12% seen once. Sequencing was performed on non-naive T cells sorted from PBMCs, taken less than 15 days before vaccination. These receptors originate from a man aged 50-59 years who received an inactivated influenza vaccine.

In this sample, this clonotype turned up a few times. This rearrangement joins TRBV7-8 to TRBJ1-1, with 8 bases identical to TRBD1. V gave up 7 bases and J gave up 4 bases; unmatched junction bases: 5. Germline CDR1 and CDR2: SGHVS and FQNEAQ. The length of the CDR3 is 13 residues. The CDR3 loop is CASTPDRGTEAFF. The CDR3 DNA follows: TGTGCCAGCACTCCAGACAGGGGCACTGAAGCTTTCTTT. The full variable domain, in which reference TRBV7-8 and TRBJ1-1 provide the parts outside the CDR3, is GAGVSQSPRYKVAKRGQDVALRCDPISGHVSLFWYQQALGQGPEFLTYFQNEAQLDKSGLPSDRFFAERPEGSVSTLKIQRTQQEDSAVYLCASTPDRGTEAFFGQGTRLTVV.

This clonotype was observed at least ten times. The chain recombines TRBV7-9 with TRBJ2-1; 10 bases map to TRBD2. V trimming: 5 bases; J trimming: 4 bases; junction bases outside the gene matches: 5. Germline V gene data show CDR1 as SEHNR and CDR2 as FQNEAQ (reference sequence). The CDR3 has 15 residues. CDR3 bases: TGTGCCAGCAGCATAAGCGGGGGGGCTTACAATGAGCAGTTCTTC. Amino acid sequence: CASSISGGAYNEQFF.

The chain joins TRBV3-1 to TRBJ1-1; D unclear. Deletions cut 1 base from V and 0 bases from J, with 6 bases between. Germline V gives CDR1 LGHDT, CDR2 YNNKEL (reference sequence). CDR3 size: 14 residues. The CDR3 sequence: CASSQGIVNTEAFF. The DNA of the CDR3 is TGTGCCAGCAGCCAAGGAATTGTGAACACTGAAGCTTTCTTT.

This clonotype was observed at least ten times. J is TRBJ2-2 and V is TRBV6-2 or TRBV6-3; unclear D gene. Trimming removed 2 bases from V and 2 bases from J, with 12 bases in between. CDR1 is MNHEY, CDR2 SVGEGT, per germline. The CDR3 runs 16 residues. CDR3 in amino acids: CASSYTRRVNTGELFF. The CDR3 coding sequence is TGTGCCAGCAGTTACACGCGTCGGGTTAACACCGGGGAGCTGTTTTTT.

This clonotype has at least ten counts. V gene TRBV27 combines with J gene TRBJ1-5, with D maybe TRBD1 (5 bases). CDR1 is MNHEY and CDR2 is SMNVEV in the germline V gene (reference sequence). The V gene lost 5 bases and the J gene lost 6 bases, with 11 bases spanning the gap. The CDR3 spans 13 residues. CDR3 bases: TGTGCCAGCAGTCCCGGAGGGGTTCAGCCCCAGCATTTT. Protein product: CASSPGGVQPQHF.

This clonotype has more than one count but fewer than ten. This chain connects TRBV3-1 to TRBJ2-2; the match to TRBD2 covers 7 bases. After removal of 1 base from V and 4 bases from J, the junction contained 3 bases not matched to a gene. Germline CDR1 and CDR2: LGHDT and YNNKEL (reference sequence). The length of the CDR3 is 15 residues. The CDR3 sequence: CASSQGGGGTGELFF. The CDR3 DNA sequence: TGTGCCAGCAGCCAAGGAGGCGGGGGCACCGGGGAGCTGTTTTTT.

This clonotype was seen repeatedly, ten times or more. In DNA form, the CDR3 reads TGTGCCAGCTCGACAGCTTACGAGCAGTACTTC. Its protein product is CASSTAYEQYF. The chain recombines TRBV12-3 or TRBV12-4 with TRBJ2-7, with D perhaps matching TRBD1 (5 bases). V was clipped by 8 bases and J by 4 bases, with 9 bases between them. The CDR3 totals 11 residues.